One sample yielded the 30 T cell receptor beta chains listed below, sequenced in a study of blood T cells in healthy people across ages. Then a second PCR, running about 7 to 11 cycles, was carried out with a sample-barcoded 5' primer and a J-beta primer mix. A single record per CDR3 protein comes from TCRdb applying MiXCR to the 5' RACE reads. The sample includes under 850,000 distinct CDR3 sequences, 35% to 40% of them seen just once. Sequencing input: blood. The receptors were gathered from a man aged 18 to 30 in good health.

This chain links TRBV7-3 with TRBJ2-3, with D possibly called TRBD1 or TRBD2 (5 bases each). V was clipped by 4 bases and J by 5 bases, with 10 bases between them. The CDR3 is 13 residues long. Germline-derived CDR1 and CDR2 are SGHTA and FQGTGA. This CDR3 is CASSSRAGDTQYF. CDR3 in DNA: TGTGCCAGCAGCTCCAGGGCGGGAGATACGCAGTATTTT.

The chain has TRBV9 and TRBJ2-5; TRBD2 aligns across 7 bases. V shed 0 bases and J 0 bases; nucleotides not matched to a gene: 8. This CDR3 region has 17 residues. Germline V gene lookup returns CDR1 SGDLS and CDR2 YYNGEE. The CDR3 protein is CASSVGVGGDYQETQYF. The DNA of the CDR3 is TGTGCCAGCAGCGTAGGGGTTGGGGGGGATTACCAAGAGACCCAGTACTTC.

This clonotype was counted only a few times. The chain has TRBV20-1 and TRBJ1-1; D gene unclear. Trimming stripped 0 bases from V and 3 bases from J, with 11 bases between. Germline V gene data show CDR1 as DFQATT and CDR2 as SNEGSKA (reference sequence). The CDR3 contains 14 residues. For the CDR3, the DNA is TGCAGTGCTAGAGATTTTACTTGGGACACTGAAGCTTTCTTT. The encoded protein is CSARDFTWDTEAFF.

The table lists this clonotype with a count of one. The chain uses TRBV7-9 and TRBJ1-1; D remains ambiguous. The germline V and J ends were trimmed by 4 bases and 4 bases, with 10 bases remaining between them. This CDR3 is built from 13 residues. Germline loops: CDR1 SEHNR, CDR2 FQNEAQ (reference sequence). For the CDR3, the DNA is TGTGCCAGCAGCTGTGGCATGGGCACTGAAGCTTTCTTT. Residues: CASSCGMGTEAFF.

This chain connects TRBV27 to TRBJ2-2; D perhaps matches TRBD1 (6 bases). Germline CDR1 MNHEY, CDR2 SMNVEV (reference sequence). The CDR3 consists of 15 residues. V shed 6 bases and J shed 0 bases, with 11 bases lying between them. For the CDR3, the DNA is TGTGCCAGCAGACCAGGGGTAACGAACACCGGGGAGCTGTTTTTT. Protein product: CASRPGVTNTGELFF.

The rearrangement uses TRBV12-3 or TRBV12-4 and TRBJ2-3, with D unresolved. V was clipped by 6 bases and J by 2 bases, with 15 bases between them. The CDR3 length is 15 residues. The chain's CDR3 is CASSSSGPPTDTQYF. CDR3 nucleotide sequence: TGTGCCAGCAGCAGTTCCGGGCCTCCCACAGATACGCAGTATTTT.

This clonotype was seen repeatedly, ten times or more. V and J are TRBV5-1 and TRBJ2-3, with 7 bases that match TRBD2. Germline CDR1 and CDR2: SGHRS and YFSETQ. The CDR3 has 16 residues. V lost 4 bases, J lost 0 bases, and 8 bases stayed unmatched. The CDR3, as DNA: TGCGCCAGCAGCCTGGGGGGGGGAACTAGCACAGATACGCAGTATTTT. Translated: CASSLGGGTSTDTQYF.

The CDR3 DNA follows: TGTGCCAGCAGTTGGACTAGCAGGGGGAATGAGCAGTTCTTC. It yields the protein CASSWTSRGNEQFF. V usage is TRBV6-2 or TRBV6-3 and J usage is TRBJ2-1, with D possibly being TRBD2 (8 bases). Germline CDR1 is MNHEY and CDR2 is SVGEGT. With 4 bases removed from V and 7 bases from J, the gap between germline ends came to 14 bases. The CDR3 sequence is 14 residues long.

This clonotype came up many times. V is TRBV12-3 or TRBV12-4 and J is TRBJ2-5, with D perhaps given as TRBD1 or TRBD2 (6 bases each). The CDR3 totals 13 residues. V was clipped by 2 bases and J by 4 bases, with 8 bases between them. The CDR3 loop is CASSLRGVETQYF. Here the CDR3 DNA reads TGTGCCAGCAGTTTAAGGGGGGTAGAGACCCAGTACTTC.

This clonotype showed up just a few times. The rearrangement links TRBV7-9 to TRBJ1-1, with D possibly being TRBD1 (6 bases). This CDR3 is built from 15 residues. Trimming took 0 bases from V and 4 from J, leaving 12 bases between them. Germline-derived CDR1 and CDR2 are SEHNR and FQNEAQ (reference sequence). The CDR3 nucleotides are TGTGCCAGCAGCTTAGCGCTTGGAGGGGGCACTGAAGCTTTCTTT. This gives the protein CASSLALGGGTEAFF.

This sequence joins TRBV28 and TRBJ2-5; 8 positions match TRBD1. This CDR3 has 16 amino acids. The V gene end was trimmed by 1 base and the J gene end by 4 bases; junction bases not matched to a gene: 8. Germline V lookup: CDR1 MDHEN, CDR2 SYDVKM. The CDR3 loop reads CASSLFPDRAAETQYF. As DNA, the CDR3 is TGTGCCAGCAGTTTATTCCCGGACAGGGCGGCAGAGACCCAGTACTTC. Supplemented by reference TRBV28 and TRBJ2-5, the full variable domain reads DVKVTQSSRYLVKRTGEKVFLECVQDMDHENMFWYRQDPGLGLRLIYFSYDVKMKEKGDIPEGYSVSREKKERFSLILESASTNQTSMYLCASSLFPDRAAETQYFGPGTRLLVL.

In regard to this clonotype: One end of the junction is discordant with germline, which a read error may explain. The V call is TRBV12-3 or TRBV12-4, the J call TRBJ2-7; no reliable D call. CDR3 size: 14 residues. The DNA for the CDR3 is TGTGCCAGCAGCCCATCCTCAGTACGCTACGAGCGGTACTTC. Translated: CASSPSSVRYERYF.

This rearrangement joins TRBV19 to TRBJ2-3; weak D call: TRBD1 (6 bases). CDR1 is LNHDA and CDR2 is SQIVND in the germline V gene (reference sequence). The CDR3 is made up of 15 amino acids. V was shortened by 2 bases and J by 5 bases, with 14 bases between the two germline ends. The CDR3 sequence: CASSIKDRSRDTQYF. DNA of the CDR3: TGTGCCAGTAGTATAAAAGACAGGTCGCGAGATACGCAGTATTTT.

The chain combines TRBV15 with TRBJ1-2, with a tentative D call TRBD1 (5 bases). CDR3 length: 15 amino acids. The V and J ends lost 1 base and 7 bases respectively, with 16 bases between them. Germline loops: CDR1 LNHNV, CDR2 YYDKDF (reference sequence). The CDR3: CATSRVRQGSGGYTF. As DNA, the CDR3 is TGTGCCACCAGCAGAGTACGGCAGGGCTCTGGTGGCTACACCTTC.

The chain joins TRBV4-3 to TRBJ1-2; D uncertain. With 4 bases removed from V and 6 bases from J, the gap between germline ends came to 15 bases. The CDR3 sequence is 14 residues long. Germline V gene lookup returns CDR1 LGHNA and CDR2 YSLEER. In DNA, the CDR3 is TGCGCCAGCAGCCCGTTGATGGGGAGGGATGGCTACACCTTC. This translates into CASSPLMGRDGYTF.

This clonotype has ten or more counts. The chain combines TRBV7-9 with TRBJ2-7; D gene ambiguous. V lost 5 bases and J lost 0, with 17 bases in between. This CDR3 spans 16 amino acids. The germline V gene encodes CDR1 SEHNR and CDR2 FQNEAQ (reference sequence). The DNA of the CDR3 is TGTGCCAGCAGCCCGTCCGGGCAGGCCGACTCCTACGAGCAGTACTTC. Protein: CASSPSGQADSYEQYF.

The CDR3 nucleotides read TGCAGTGCTAGAACCCCCGCAGGGTCTGGGGCCAACGTCCTGACTTTC. Its protein product is CSARTPAGSGANVLTF. The chain couples TRBV20-1 to TRBJ2-6; D is perhaps TRBD1 (5 bases). V was pared by 2 bases and J by 1 base, with 12 bases between. This CDR3 has 16 amino acids. Germline assignment: CDR1 DFQATT and CDR2 SNEGSKA (reference sequence).

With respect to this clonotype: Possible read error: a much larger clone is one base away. The CDR3 region is CVSSLEPVANYGYTF. CDR3 DNA sequence: TGCGTCAGCAGCTTGGAGCCTGTAGCTAACTATGGCTACACCTTC. This rearrangement joins TRBV5-1 to TRBJ1-2; D call uncertain. CDR3 length: 15 residues. CDR1 is SGHRS, CDR2 YFSETQ, per germline.

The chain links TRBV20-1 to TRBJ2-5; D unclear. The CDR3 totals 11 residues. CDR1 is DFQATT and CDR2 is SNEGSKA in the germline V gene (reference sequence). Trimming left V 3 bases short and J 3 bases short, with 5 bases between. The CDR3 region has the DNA TGCAGTGCTAGCGCCGAAGAGACCCAGTACTTC. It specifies CSASAEETQYF.

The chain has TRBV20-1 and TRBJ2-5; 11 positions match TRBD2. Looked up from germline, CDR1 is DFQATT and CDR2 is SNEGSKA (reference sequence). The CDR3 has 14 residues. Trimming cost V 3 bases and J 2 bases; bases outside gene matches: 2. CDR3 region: CSARTSGAQETQYF. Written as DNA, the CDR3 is TGCAGTGCTAGGACTAGCGGGGCACAAGAGACCCAGTACTTC.

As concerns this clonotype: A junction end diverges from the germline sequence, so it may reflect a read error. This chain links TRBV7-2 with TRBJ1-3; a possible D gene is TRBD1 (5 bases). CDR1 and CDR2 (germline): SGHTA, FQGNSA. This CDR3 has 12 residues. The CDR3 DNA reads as TGTGCCAGCAGCTTAAGGGGTGGCACCGTATATTTT. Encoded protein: CASSLRGGTVYF.

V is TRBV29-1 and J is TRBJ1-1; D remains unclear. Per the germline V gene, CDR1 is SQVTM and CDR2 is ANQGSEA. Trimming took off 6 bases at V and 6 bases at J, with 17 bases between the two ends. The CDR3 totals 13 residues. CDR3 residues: CSVAHREGSEAFF. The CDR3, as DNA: TGCAGCGTCGCCCACCGGGAGGGCTCTGAAGCTTTCTTT.

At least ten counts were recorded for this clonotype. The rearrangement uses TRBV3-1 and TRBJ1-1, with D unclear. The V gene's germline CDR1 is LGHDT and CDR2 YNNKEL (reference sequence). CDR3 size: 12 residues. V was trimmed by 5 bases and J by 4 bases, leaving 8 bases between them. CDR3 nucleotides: TGTGCCAGCAGCGATCGGAGCACTGAAGCTTTCTTT. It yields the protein CASSDRSTEAFF.

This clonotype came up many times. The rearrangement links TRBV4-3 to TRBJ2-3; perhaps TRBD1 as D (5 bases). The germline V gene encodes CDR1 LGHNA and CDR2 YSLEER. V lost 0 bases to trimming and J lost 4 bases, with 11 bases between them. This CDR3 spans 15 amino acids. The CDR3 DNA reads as TGCGCCAGCAGCCAAGAAGCAGGGTTTGCAGATACGCAGTATTTT. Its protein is CASSQEAGFADTQYF.

The CDR3 is CASSLKRDEQFF. CDR3 nucleotides: TGTGCCAGCAGCTTAAAAAGGGATGAGCAGTTCTTC. The chain links TRBV7-3 to TRBJ2-1; D is unclear. Germline V gene lookup returns CDR1 SGHTA and CDR2 FQGTGA. V was trimmed by 1 base and J by 8 bases, leaving 6 bases between them. The CDR3 has 12 residues.

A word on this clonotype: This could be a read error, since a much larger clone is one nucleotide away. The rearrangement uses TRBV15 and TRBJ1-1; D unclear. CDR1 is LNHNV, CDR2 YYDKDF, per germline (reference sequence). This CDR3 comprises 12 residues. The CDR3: CVTSIMGREAFF. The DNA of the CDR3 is TGTGTCACCAGCATTATGGGCCGTGAAGCTTTCTTT. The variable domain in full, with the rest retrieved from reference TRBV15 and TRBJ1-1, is DAMVIQNPRYQVTQFGKPVTLSCSQTLNHNVMYWYQQKSSQAPKLLFHYYDKDFNNEADTPDNFQSRRPNTSFCFLDIRSPGLGDTAMYLCVTSIMGREAFFGQGTRLTVV.

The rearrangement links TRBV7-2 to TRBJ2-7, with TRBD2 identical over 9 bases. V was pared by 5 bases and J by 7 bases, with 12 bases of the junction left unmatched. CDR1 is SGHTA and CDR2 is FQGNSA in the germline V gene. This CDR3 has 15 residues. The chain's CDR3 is CASSTLAGSNNEQYF. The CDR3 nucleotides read TGTGCCAGCAGCACTCTAGCGGGATCTAACAATGAGCAGTACTTC.

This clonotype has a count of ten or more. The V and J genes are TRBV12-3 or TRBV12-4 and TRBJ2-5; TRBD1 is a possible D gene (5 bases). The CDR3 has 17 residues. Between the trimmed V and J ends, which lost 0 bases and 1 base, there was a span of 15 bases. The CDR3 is CASSLAPPRAPQETQYF. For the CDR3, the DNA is TGTGCCAGCAGTTTAGCTCCTCCCAGGGCACCCCAAGAGACCCAGTACTTC.

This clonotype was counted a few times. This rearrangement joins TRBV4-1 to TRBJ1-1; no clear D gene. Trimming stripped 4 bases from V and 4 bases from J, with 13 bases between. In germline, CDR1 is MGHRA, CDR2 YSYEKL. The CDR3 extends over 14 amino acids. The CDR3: CASSPLLGSTEAFF. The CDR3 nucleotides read TGCGCCAGCAGCCCACTTTTGGGGTCCACTGAAGCTTTCTTT.

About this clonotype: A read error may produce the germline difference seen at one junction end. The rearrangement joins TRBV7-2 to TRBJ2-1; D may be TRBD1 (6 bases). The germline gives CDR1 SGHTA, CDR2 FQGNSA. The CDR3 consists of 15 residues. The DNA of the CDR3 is TGTGCCAGCAGCTTAGAAGGACAGTCCTACAATGAGCGGTACTTC. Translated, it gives CASSLEGQSYNERYF.